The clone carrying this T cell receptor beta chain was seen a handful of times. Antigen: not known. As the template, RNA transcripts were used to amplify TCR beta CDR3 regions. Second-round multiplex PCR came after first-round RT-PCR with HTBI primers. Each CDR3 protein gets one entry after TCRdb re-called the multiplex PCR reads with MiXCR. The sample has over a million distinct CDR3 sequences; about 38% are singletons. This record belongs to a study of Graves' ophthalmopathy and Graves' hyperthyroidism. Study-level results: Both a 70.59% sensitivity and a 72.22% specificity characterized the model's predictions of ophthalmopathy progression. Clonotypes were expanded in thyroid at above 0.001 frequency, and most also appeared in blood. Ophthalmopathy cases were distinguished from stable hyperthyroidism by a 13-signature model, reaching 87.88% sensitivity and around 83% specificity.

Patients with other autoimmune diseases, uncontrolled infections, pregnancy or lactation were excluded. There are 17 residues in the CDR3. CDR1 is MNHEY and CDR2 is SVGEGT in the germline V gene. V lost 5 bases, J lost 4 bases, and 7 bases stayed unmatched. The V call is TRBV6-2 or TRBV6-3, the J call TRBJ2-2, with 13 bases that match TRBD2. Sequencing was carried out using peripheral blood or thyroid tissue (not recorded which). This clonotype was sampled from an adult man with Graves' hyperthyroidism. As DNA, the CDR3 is TGTGCCAGCAGTCAGACTAGCGGGAGGCAGTTCACCGGGGAGCTGTTTTTT. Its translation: CASSQTSGRQFTGELFF.